This TCR beta chain originates from a study of blood T cell repertoires in COVID-19. Across the whole study: Both acute and convalescent COVID-19 samples were obtained from the United States, Italy and Spain. T cells, B-cell-depleted T cells, or PBMCs provided the cDNA or gDNA that served as material.

Method: immunoSEQ multiplex PCR; TCRdb's copy keeps in-frame clones and lacks some. Here the sample spans a few hundred thousand clones, over 75% being singletons. Per germline, CDR1 KGHSH and CDR2 LQKENI. The CDR3 has 16 residues. The junction had 9 bases not matched to a gene; V was cut back by 6 bases and J by 5 bases. The study counted Cohort 3 donors as recovered given two negative PCRs, clearance, or symptom resolution. The TCR comes from a man between 35 and 55 years old who had recovered from COVID-19. The sample consisted of PBMCs or T cells enriched from blood (not recorded which). The V and J genes are TRBV18 and TRBJ2-1; 11 nucleotides agree with TRBD2. The CDR3 bases are TGTGCCAGCTCGTCCCCGGAGACTAGCGGGGACAATGAGCAGTTCTTC. Its protein is CASSSPETSGDNEQFF. The full variable domain, its missing parts supplied by reference TRBV18 and TRBJ2-1, is NAGVMQNPRHLVRRRGQEARLRCSPMKGHSHVYWYRQLPEEGLKFMVYLQKENIIDESGMPKERFSAEFPKEGPSILRIQQVVRGDSAAYFCASSSPETSGDNEQFFGPGTRLTVL.